This is a list of T cell receptor beta chains from one sample in a study of shared clonotypes between healthy human individuals. Profiled with immunoSEQ multiplex PCR; TCRdb holds only in-frame clones, not every one. Of a few million clones in the sample, just over 90% are singletons; the top ten hold about 0.39%. Specimen: naive CD4+ T cells from PBMCs. These receptors originate from a young man in good health. Some clones in this sample may be carry-over from other donors' samples. The CDR3 runs from the conserved cysteine through the conserved F or W. D genes are given only for firm matches. Some rows have no size entry. The others give once, few or many, or a class for an expanded clone.

D | size | J | V | CDR3 | DNA
NA | NA | TRBJ1-1 | TRBV29-1 | CSGGGLWSNTEAFF | TGCAGCGGGGGGGGATTATGGTCGAACACTGAAGCTTTCTTT
TRBD1 | NA | TRBJ1-3 | TRBV14 | CASSRDDRGTGNTIYF | TGTGCCAGCAGTCGAGATGACAGGGGAACTGGAAACACCATATATTTT
TRBD1 | NA | TRBJ1-3 | TRBV30 | CAWTTGTVGNTIYF | TGTGCCTGGACTACCGGGACAGTCGGAAACACCATATATTTT
TRBD2 | NA | TRBJ2-5 | TRBV10-3 | CAISETRGRESQETQYF | TGTGCCATCAGTGAGACCCGAGGGCGGGAGTCACAAGAGACCCAGTACTTC
NA | NA | TRBJ2-7 | TRBV19 | CASSEGLATYEQYF | TGTGCCAGTAGCGAGGGCTTAGCCACCTACGAGCAGTACTTC
TRBD1 | NA | TRBJ1-2 | TRBV9 | CASSLQGSGYTF | TGTGCCAGCAGCCTACAGGGGTCGGGCTACACCTTC
TRBD2 | NA | TRBJ2-7 | TRBV29-1 | CSVGVTSGYEQYF | TGCAGCGTTGGTGTGACTAGCGGTTACGAGCAGTACTTC
NA | NA | TRBJ1-5 | TRBV28 | CASSLRQNQPQHF | TGTGCCAGCAGTTTAAGACAGAATCAGCCCCAGCATTTT
TRBD2 | NA | TRBJ2-3 | TRBV18 | CASSPNIVAGLNTDTQYF | TGTGCCAGCTCACCCAACATCGTAGCGGGGCTTAACACAGATACGCAGTATTTT
TRBD2 | NA | TRBJ2-3 | TRBV6-1 | CASSLAGGPVDTQYF | TGTGCCAGCAGTTTAGCGGGAGGGCCGGTAGATACGCAGTATTTT
TRBD1 | once | TRBJ2-2 | TRBV29-1 | CSAGDSPYTGELFF | TGCAGCGCTGGGGACAGCCCTTACACCGGGGAGCTGTTTTTT
TRBD2 | NA | TRBJ2-3 | TRBV29-1 | CSVPRLAGPGDTQYF | TGCAGCGTGCCTAGGTTAGCGGGACCGGGAGATACGCAGTATTTT
NA | NA | TRBJ2-5 | TRBV7-9 | CASSLAWGTQETQYF | TGTGCCAGCAGCTTAGCTTGGGGGACCCAAGAGACCCAGTACTTC
TRBD1 | NA | TRBJ2-2 | TRBV7-3 | CASSLPGTANTGELFF | TGTGCCAGCAGCTTACCGGGGACAGCGAACACCGGGGAGCTGTTTTTT
NA | once | TRBJ2-7 | TRBV10-3 | CASSYRDTLIQYF | TGTGCCAGCAGTTACCGGGACACCCTTATCCAGTACTTC